This TCR beta chain is from a study of T cell responses to AZD1222 COVID-19 vaccine. The assay was immunoSEQ multiplex PCR, and TCRdb's table has in-frame clones only and misses some. The profile covers 130,000 to 150,000 clones, with approximately 78% appearing a single time and around 4.1% taken by the ten largest. This CDR3 has 12 residues. Trimming took 3 bases from V and 9 from J, leaving 12 bases between them. Looked up from germline, CDR1 is MDHEN and CDR2 is SYDVKM. Comments on this clone: As yet, its antigen is unknown.

Study results and limitations: The breadth and depth of Spike-specific TCRs increased once two AZD1222 doses had been given.

The chain links TRBV28 to TRBJ2-7; the D is unclear. This sample comprised peripheral blood, obtained on day 0 of MenACWY control vaccination. The sequence was obtained from an adult in good health. The CDR3 protein is CASSLSRTLQYF. The CDR3 coding sequence is TGTGCCAGCAGTTTGTCGAGAACCTTGCAGTACTTC.